This T cell receptor beta chain was documented in a study of blood T cell repertoires in COVID-19. Study at large: The cDNA or gDNA used as material had been derived from T cells, B-cell-depleted T cells, or PBMCs.

Trimming took 3 bases from V and 4 from J; bases not matched to a gene: 4. This CDR3 spans 15 amino acids. CDR1 SGHNT and CDR2 YENEEA come from the germline V gene. Only in-frame clones appear in the TCRdb table, and some are missing; sequencing was by immunoSEQ multiplex PCR. The sample contains about 190,000 clones, 78% of which appear only once. Sequences were obtained from peripheral blood. This chain joins TRBV11-3 and TRBJ2-2, with 8 positions matching TRBD2. The receptor comes from a woman older than 75 with active or convalescent COVID-19. CDR3 amino acids: CASSFGLAGTGELFF. The CDR3 nucleotides read TGTGCCAGCAGCTTCGGACTAGCAGGCACCGGGGAGCTGTTTTTT.